This is a list of T cell receptor beta chains from one sample in a study of T-cell reconstitution after alpha-beta-depleted transplantation in children. TCRdb reprocessed the PCR reads via MiXCR and lists one record per CDR3 protein. The sample holds some 300,000 distinct CDR3 sequences, about 9.5% seen once. Sequencing used PBMCs, obtained before TCRalphabeta/CD19-depleted stem cell transplant. The receptors shown here come from a boy in the first two years of life with acute myeloid leukemia, due to receive a stem cell transplant. Both conserved end residues are part of each CDR3. A D gene is named only where the DNA matches it firmly. Clone size appears in some rows only: once, few, many, or a class for an expanded clone.

J gene: TRBJ2-3; V gene: TRBV19; D gene: NA; clone size: many; CDR3 DNA: TGTGCCAGTAGTATGGGTTTTTCGTCGGGAGATACGCAGTATTTT; CDR3 protein: CASSMGFSSGDTQYF
J gene: TRBJ2-7; V gene: TRBV11-3; D gene: NA; clone size: many; CDR3 DNA: TGTGCCAGCAGCTTACGTCACGCCTCCTACGAGCAGTACTTC; CDR3 protein: CASSLRHASYEQYF
J gene: TRBJ2-1; V gene: TRBV10-3; D gene: TRBD1; clone size: many; CDR3 DNA: TGTGCCATCAGTGAGTCGTGGACAGGGGTCCCCCTCCGCTCCTACAATGAGCAGTTCTTC; CDR3 protein: CAISESWTGVPLRSYNEQFF
J gene: TRBJ2-2; V gene: TRBV7-9; D gene: NA; clone size: few; CDR3 DNA: TGTGCCAGCAGCTTAGGAGACACGGGGAACACCGGGGAGCTGTTTTTT; CDR3 protein: CASSLGDTGNTGELFF
J gene: TRBJ2-2; V gene: TRBV5-1; D gene: TRBD2; clone size: many; CDR3 DNA: TGCGCCAGCAGCTTGAACGGGAGGAACGGGGAGCTGTTTTTT; CDR3 protein: CASSLNGRNGELFF
J gene: TRBJ2-7; V gene: TRBV12-3/TRBV12-4; D gene: NA; clone size: many; CDR3 DNA: TGTGCCAGCAGTTTTACAGGGGGGGCCTACGAGCAGTACTTC; CDR3 protein: CASSFTGGAYEQYF
J gene: TRBJ2-6; V gene: TRBV4-2; D gene: TRBD1; clone size: NA; CDR3 DNA: TGTGCCAGCAGCCTCCACAGGGGGTCCCCCTCTGGGGCCAACGTCCTGACTTTC; CDR3 protein: CASSLHRGSPSGANVLTF
J gene: TRBJ1-3; V gene: TRBV2; D gene: NA; clone size: NA; CDR3 DNA: TGTGCCAGCACCTCGTATGGAAACACCATATATTTT; CDR3 protein: CASTSYGNTIYF
J gene: TRBJ2-7; V gene: TRBV5-6; D gene: NA; clone size: many; CDR3 DNA: TGTGCCAGCAGCTTGCGGCGGAGGCCCCTCTACGAGCAGTACTTC; CDR3 protein: CASSLRRRPLYEQYF
J gene: TRBJ2-7; V gene: TRBV27; D gene: NA; clone size: many; CDR3 DNA: TGTGCCAGCAGTGTGACGTACGAGCAGTACTTC; CDR3 protein: CASSVTYEQYF
J gene: TRBJ2-3; V gene: TRBV7-2; D gene: NA; clone size: many; CDR3 DNA: TGTGCCAGCAGCTTAGTTCGAATCGGGAGACTTCCAGATACGCAGTATTTT; CDR3 protein: CASSLVRIGRLPDTQYF
J gene: TRBJ2-1; V gene: TRBV29-1; D gene: NA; clone size: few; CDR3 DNA: TGCAGCGTTGCAGACCCCCGACAGGGAGGGGACTACAATGAGCAGTTCTTC; CDR3 protein: CSVADPRQGGDYNEQFF
J gene: TRBJ2-3; V gene: TRBV5-1; D gene: TRBD2; clone size: many; CDR3 DNA: TGCGCCAGCAGCTTGGATGCGGGGGGCACAGATACGCAGTATTTT; CDR3 protein: CASSLDAGGTDTQYF
J gene: TRBJ2-7; V gene: TRBV7-7; D gene: TRBD1; clone size: few; CDR3 DNA: TGTGCTAGCAGCTTAGACCCCGGGACAGGGTTCCACGAGCAGTACTTC; CDR3 protein: CASSLDPGTGFHEQYF
J gene: TRBJ2-3; V gene: TRBV9; D gene: NA; clone size: many; CDR3 DNA: TGTGCCAGCAGCGTTCGGGATTTAACCACAGATACGCAGTATTTT; CDR3 protein: CASSVRDLTTDTQYF
J gene: TRBJ2-7; V gene: TRBV11-3; D gene: TRBD2; clone size: many; CDR3 DNA: TGTGCCAGCAGTTCTGGCGGGAGCTCCTACGAGCAGTACTTC; CDR3 protein: CASSSGGSSYEQYF
J gene: TRBJ2-7; V gene: TRBV28; D gene: NA; clone size: many; CDR3 DNA: TGTGCCAGCAGTTTAAATGCGGGTTTCCACTACGAGCAGTACTTC; CDR3 protein: CASSLNAGFHYEQYF
J gene: TRBJ2-5; V gene: TRBV20-1; D gene: NA; clone size: many; CDR3 DNA: TGCAGTGCTTTGACTACAACAAACCAAGAGACCCAGTACTTC; CDR3 protein: CSALTTTNQETQYF
J gene: TRBJ2-2; V gene: TRBV29-1; D gene: NA; clone size: NA; CDR3 DNA: TGCAGCGTTCGGCCGCAGTACACCGGGGAGCTGTTTTTT; CDR3 protein: CSVRPQYTGELFF
J gene: TRBJ2-7; V gene: TRBV4-1; D gene: TRBD1; clone size: NA; CDR3 DNA: TGCGCCAGCAGCCAAGGACAGGGATGGTACGAGCAGTACTTC; CDR3 protein: CASSQGQGWYEQYF
J gene: TRBJ2-5; V gene: TRBV12-3/TRBV12-4; D gene: NA; clone size: few; CDR3 DNA: TGTGCCAGCAGCAACTTGGGTACCCTGTACCAGTACTTC; CDR3 protein: CASSNLGTLYQYF
J gene: TRBJ2-7; V gene: TRBV24-1; D gene: NA; clone size: NA; CDR3 DNA: TGTGCCACCAGTGATGCGGGGTCCTACGAGCAGTACTTC; CDR3 protein: CATSDAGSYEQYF
J gene: TRBJ2-2; V gene: TRBV9; D gene: NA; clone size: many; CDR3 DNA: TGTGCCAGCAGCGTAGGGCGCTTCACCGGGGAGCTGTTTTTT; CDR3 protein: CASSVGRFTGELFF
J gene: TRBJ2-3; V gene: TRBV4-3; D gene: NA; clone size: many; CDR3 DNA: TGCGCCAGCAGCCCAAATGGTGATACGCAGTATTTT; CDR3 protein: CASSPNGDTQYF
J gene: TRBJ2-7; V gene: TRBV5-4; D gene: TRBD2; clone size: NA; CDR3 DNA: TGTGCCAGCAGCTTGGGAGCGGGAGGGCCGGGGGAGCAGTACTTC; CDR3 protein: CASSLGAGGPGEQYF
J gene: TRBJ2-1; V gene: TRBV7-8; D gene: NA; clone size: many; CDR3 DNA: TGTGCCAGCAGCTTTCACCCCGGTTACAATGAGCAGTTCTTC; CDR3 protein: CASSFHPGYNEQFF
J gene: TRBJ2-5; V gene: TRBV7-3; D gene: NA; clone size: NA; CDR3 DNA: TGTGCCAGCAGCTTAACTAGCGGCCCCCAAGAGACCCAGTACTTC; CDR3 protein: CASSLTSGPQETQYF
J gene: TRBJ1-4; V gene: TRBV20-1; D gene: NA; clone size: many; CDR3 DNA: TGCAGTGCTAGGTGGGGGGGCGATGAAAAACTGTTTTTT; CDR3 protein: CSARWGGDEKLFF
J gene: TRBJ1-5; V gene: TRBV28; D gene: NA; clone size: many; CDR3 DNA: TGTGCCAGCAGTTTCTACCGGACAGTCACACCGGGTCAGCCCCAGCATTTT; CDR3 protein: CASSFYRTVTPGQPQHF
J gene: TRBJ2-5; V gene: TRBV12-3/TRBV12-4; D gene: TRBD2; clone size: many; CDR3 DNA: TGTGCCAGCAGTTTGGAGACTAGCGGGGCACTTCAAGAGACCCAGTACTTC; CDR3 protein: CASSLETSGALQETQYF
J gene: TRBJ2-4; V gene: TRBV18; D gene: TRBD1; clone size: many; CDR3 DNA: TGTGCCAGCTCAGGGGGGACAGGCCGGAACATTCAGTACTTC; CDR3 protein: CASSGGTGRNIQYF
J gene: TRBJ2-3; V gene: TRBV7-3; D gene: TRBD2; clone size: few; CDR3 DNA: TGTGCCAGCAGCCGAACCTCCGGGACTACTAGCACAGATACGCAGTATTTT; CDR3 protein: CASSRTSGTTSTDTQYF
J gene: TRBJ1-2; V gene: TRBV28; D gene: TRBD1; clone size: many; CDR3 DNA: TGTGCCAGCAGTTACGGGACAGCCTATGGCTACACCTTC; CDR3 protein: CASSYGTAYGYTF
J gene: TRBJ1-1; V gene: TRBV3-1; D gene: TRBD1; clone size: many; CDR3 DNA: TGTGCCAGCAGCCGCGGGACAGGGGACACTGAAGCTTTCTTT; CDR3 protein: CASSRGTGDTEAFF
J gene: TRBJ2-5; V gene: TRBV5-1; D gene: NA; clone size: few; CDR3 DNA: TGCGCCAGCAGCTCGACCCCGGGGGAGACCCAGTACTTC; CDR3 protein: CASSSTPGETQYF
J gene: TRBJ1-6; V gene: TRBV7-2; D gene: NA; clone size: many; CDR3 DNA: TGTGCCAGCAGCTTAGCGGGACAAAACTCACCCCTCCACTTT; CDR3 protein: CASSLAGQNSPLHF
J gene: TRBJ2-3; V gene: TRBV3-1; D gene: NA; clone size: many; CDR3 DNA: TGTGCCAGCAGCCAAAGACCGGGACGCTCTAGCACAGATACGCAGTATTTT; CDR3 protein: CASSQRPGRSSTDTQYF
J gene: TRBJ2-7; V gene: TRBV6-5; D gene: NA; clone size: many; CDR3 DNA: TGTGCCAGCAGTTACTCGGGGGACCACGAGCAGTACTTC; CDR3 protein: CASSYSGDHEQYF
J gene: TRBJ2-3; V gene: TRBV28; D gene: NA; clone size: many; CDR3 DNA: TGTGCCATCCCTCCGGGACCGGGGAAATTTTACACAGATACGCAGTATTTT; CDR3 protein: CAIPPGPGKFYTDTQYF
J gene: TRBJ2-1; V gene: TRBV29-1; D gene: TRBD2; clone size: many; CDR3 DNA: TGCAGCGTGCAAGCGGGAGGGCGGGGTGAGCAGTTCTTC; CDR3 protein: CSVQAGGRGEQFF
J gene: TRBJ2-2; V gene: TRBV3-1; D gene: NA; clone size: many; CDR3 DNA: TGTGCCAGCAGCCAAGGTCTGACGACCGGGGAGCTGTTTTTT; CDR3 protein: CASSQGLTTGELFF
J gene: TRBJ2-7; V gene: TRBV7-2; D gene: NA; clone size: NA; CDR3 DNA: TGTGCCAGCAGCTTAGAGCAGGGTGGGGTGGCGAAGCAGTACTTC; CDR3 protein: CASSLEQGGVAKQYF